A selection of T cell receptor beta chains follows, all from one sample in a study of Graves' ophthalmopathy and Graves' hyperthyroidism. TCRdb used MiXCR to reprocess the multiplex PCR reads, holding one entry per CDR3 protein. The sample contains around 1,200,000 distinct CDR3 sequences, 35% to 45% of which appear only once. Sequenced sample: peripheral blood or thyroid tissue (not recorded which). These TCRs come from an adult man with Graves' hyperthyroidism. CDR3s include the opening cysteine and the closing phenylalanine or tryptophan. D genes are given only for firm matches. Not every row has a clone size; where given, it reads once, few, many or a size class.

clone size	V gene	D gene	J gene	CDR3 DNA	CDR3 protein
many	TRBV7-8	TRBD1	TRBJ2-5	TGTGCCAGCGGCCCTTCAGGGACAGGGAGAGAGACCCAGTACTTC	CASGPSGTGRETQYF
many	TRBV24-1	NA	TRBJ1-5	TGTGCCACCAGTGATGGGGCCGGGTCTAATCAGCCCCAGCATTTT	CATSDGAGSNQPQHF
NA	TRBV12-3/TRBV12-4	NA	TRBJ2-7	TGTGCCAGCAGTTCCCGGGACATAGGCGAGCAGTACTTC	CASSSRDIGEQYF
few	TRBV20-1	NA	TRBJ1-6	TGCAGTGCTAGGATATATCGCGAACAGAGCTCCTATAATTCACCCCTCCACTTT	CSARIYREQSSYNSPLHF
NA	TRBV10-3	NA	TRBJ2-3	TGTGCCACCCGGCTAACCGCTAGCACAGATACGCAGTATTTT	CATRLTASTDTQYF
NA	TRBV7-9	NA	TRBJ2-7	TGTGCCAGCAGCTTTTTAGGCCCTCGCTACGAGCAGTACTTC	CASSFLGPRYEQYF
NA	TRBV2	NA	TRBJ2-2	TGTGCCAGCAGCGCACTTAACGGGAGAATGGGCGGGGAGCTGTTTTTT	CASSALNGRMGGELFF
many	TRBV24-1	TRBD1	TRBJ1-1	TGTGCCACCAGTGGGGGACAGGGGGTCAATACTGAAGCTTTCTTT	CATSGGQGVNTEAFF
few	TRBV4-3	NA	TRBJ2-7	TGCGCCAGCAGCCAAGCCCATTCCCCGAATCCCATCCGGGACTACGAGCAGTACTTC	CASSQAHSPNPIRDYEQYF
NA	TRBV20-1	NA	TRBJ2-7	TGCAGCGCCGTCGCGTACGAGCAGTACTTC	CSAVAYEQYF
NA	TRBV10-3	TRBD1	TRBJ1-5	TGTGCCAGCAGTGAACCAGGGGGGAGCAATCAGCCCCAGCATTTT	CASSEPGGSNQPQHF
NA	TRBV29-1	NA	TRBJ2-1	TGCAGCGTTATCTCGGGGAGTAGATCCGGCAATGAGCAGTTCTTC	CSVISGSRSGNEQFF
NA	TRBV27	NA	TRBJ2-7	TGTGCCAGCAGTCTTTTTACAGGGAAAAGCGAGCAGTACTTC	CASSLFTGKSEQYF
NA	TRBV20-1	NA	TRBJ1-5	TGCAGTGCTAGTCAGGGGATAGGTCAGCCCCAGCATTTT	CSASQGIGQPQHF
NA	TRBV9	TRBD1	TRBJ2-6	TGTGCCAGCAGCCAGAGACAGGGAATCTCTGGGGCCAACGTCCTGACTTTC	CASSQRQGISGANVLTF
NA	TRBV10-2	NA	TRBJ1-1	TGCGCCAGCAGTGAGCCGGACAGTAAAGCTTTCTTT	CASSEPDSKAFF